This TCR beta chain came from a study of blood T cell repertoires in COVID-19. Study summary: The samples span acute and convalescent COVID-19 from the United States, Italy and Spain. Sample material is recorded as cDNA or gDNA derived from T cells, B-cell-depleted T cells, or PBMCs.

Deletions cut 3 bases from V and 1 base from J, with 11 bases between. Germline values: CDR1 KGHDR, CDR2 SFDVKD. This CDR3 is 15 amino acids long. The table came from immunoSEQ multiplex PCR; TCRdb's copy has only in-frame clones and leaves some out. The repertoire consists of 200,000 to 250,000 clones, with around nine tenths occurring once and the leading ten covering 9.5% to 14%. This study enrolled people aged about 18 to 90 from 24 US geographic areas. All recovered Cohort 3 donors got two negative PCRs, got clearance, or saw symptom resolution. This chain links TRBV24-1 with TRBJ1-2; no clear D. The receptor comes from a young man who had recovered from COVID-19. The sequenced material came from PBMCs or T cells enriched from blood (not recorded which). This CDR3 reads CATSDPGSDNYGYTF. The CDR3 DNA reads as TGTGCCACCAGTGATCCCGGGAGTGATAACTATGGCTACACCTTC.